This T cell receptor (beta chain) is drawn from a study of T-cell reconstitution after alpha-beta-depleted transplantation in children. The library targeted TCRbeta and was prepared with unique molecular identifiers. Each CDR3 protein is one row after TCRdb ran MiXCR on the PCR reads. The table lists roughly 590,000 distinct CDR3 sequences, about 15% of them singletons. Germline V gene data show CDR1 as SQVTM and CDR2 as ANQGSEA. The germline V and J ends were trimmed by 7 bases and 3 bases, with 16 bases remaining between them. The CDR3 covers 13 residues. The specimen comprised PBMCs from the stem cell graft donor, sampled from the stem cell graft. The receptor's source is a human donor who donated a stem cell graft to a child with acute myeloid leukemia. This chain connects TRBV29-1 to TRBJ2-7; TRBD2 is a possible D gene (6 bases). CDR3 loop: CSGGPGLGYEQYF. The CDR3 coding sequence is TGCAGCGGGGGACCGGGACTGGGCTACGAGCAGTACTTC.